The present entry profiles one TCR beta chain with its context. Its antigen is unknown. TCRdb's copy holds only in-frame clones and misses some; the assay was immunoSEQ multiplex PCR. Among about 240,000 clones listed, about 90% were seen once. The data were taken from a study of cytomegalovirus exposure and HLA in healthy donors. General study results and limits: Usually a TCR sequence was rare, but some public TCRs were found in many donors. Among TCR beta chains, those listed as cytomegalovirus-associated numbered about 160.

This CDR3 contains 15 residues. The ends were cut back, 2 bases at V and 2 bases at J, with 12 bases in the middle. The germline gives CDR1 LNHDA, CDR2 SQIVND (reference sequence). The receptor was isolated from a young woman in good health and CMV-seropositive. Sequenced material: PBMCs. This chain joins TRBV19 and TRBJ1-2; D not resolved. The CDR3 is CASSISVNENYGYTF. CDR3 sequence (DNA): TGTGCCAGTAGTATATCGGTAAACGAAAACTATGGCTACACCTTC.